This is a list of T cell receptor beta chains from one sample in a study of blood T cell repertoires in COVID-19. TCRdb's copy holds only in-frame clones and misses some; the assay was immunoSEQ multiplex PCR. The profile shows over 90,000 clones, about 78% of them singletons. The sample comprised peripheral blood. These receptors were obtained from a man aged 55 to 70 with active or convalescent COVID-19. Each CDR3 is given with its conserved first and last residue. A D gene is named only where the DNA matches it firmly. A clone size is listed for some rows: how often the clone was seen (once, few, many), or a class if it is expanded.

D	V	size	J	CDR3	DNA
NA	TRBV12-3/TRBV12-4	NA	TRBJ1-2	CASSLETVLGYTF	TGTGCCAGCAGTCTCGAAACTGTTCTCGGCTACACCTTC
NA	TRBV27	few	TRBJ1-2	CASSYREYNYGYTF	TGTGCCAGCAGTTACAGGGAATACAACTATGGCTACACCTTC
NA	TRBV11-2	NA	TRBJ1-5	CASSFQGSQPQHF	TGTGCCAGCAGCTTCCAGGGATCCCAGCCCCAGCATTTT
NA	TRBV5-8	NA	TRBJ1-6	CASSGQGNSPLHF	TGTGCCAGCAGCGGGCAGGGGAATTCACCCCTCCACTTT
NA	TRBV27	NA	TRBJ1-1	CASSLSGRVNTEAFF	TGTGCCAGCAGTTTATCGGGGAGGGTGAACACTGAAGCTTTCTTT
NA	TRBV5-1	NA	TRBJ1-1	CASSLAGYRNTEAFF	TGCGCCAGCAGCTTGGCGGGATATCGGAACACTGAAGCTTTCTTT
TRBD2	TRBV6-5	NA	TRBJ2-3	CASSSAGVADTQYF	TGTGCCAGCAGCTCAGCGGGAGTGGCAGATACGCAGTATTTT
TRBD2	TRBV3-1/TRBV3-2	NA	TRBJ2-4	CASSQGLAEKNIQYF	TGTGCCAGCAGCCAGGGACTAGCGGAAAAAAACATTCAGTACTTC
TRBD1	TRBV4-1	NA	TRBJ1-2	CASSQDAGGWGYTF	TGCGCCAGCAGCCAAGATGCAGGGGGCTGGGGCTACACCTTC
TRBD2	TRBV27	few	TRBJ2-1	CASSILLAGGPNEQFF	TGTGCCAGCAGTATACTGCTAGCGGGAGGGCCCAATGAGCAGTTCTTC
NA	TRBV21-1	few	TRBJ1-4	CASSKTDRGYEKLFF	TGTGCCAGCAGCAAAACCGACAGGGGTTATGAAAAACTGTTTTTT
NA	TRBV19	NA	TRBJ2-1	CAGRRGSNEQFF	TGTGCCGGCCGTAGGGGTTCTAATGAGCAGTTCTTC
NA	TRBV14	few	TRBJ2-2	CASSPQATGELFF	TGTGCCAGCAGCCCCCAGGCTACCGGGGAGCTGTTTTTT
TRBD2	TRBV5-5	few	TRBJ2-7	CASSLGGGTEQYF	TGTGCCAGCAGCTTGGGGGGAGGGACCGAGCAGTACTTC
NA	TRBV5-8	NA	TRBJ1-5	CASSIDYNQPQHF	TGTGCCAGCAGCATCGACTACAATCAGCCCCAGCATTTT
TRBD1	TRBV28	NA	TRBJ1-2	CASSLNPGQGYGYTF	TGTGCCAGCAGTTTAAACCCGGGACAGGGGTATGGCTACACCTTC
TRBD1	TRBV19	NA	TRBJ2-2	CASMGAGGLNTGELFF	TGTGCCAGTATGGGGGCAGGGGGCCTAAACACCGGGGAGCTGTTTTTT
NA	TRBV11-2	NA	TRBJ1-2	CASSGEDILQGGPGYTF	TGTGCCAGCAGCGGAGAGGACATTTTACAAGGGGGTCCTGGCTACACCTTC
TRBD1	TRBV5-4	once	TRBJ1-1	CASSSRDRNTEAFF	TGTGCCAGCAGCTCCCGGGACAGGAACACTGAAGCTTTCTTT
NA	TRBV2	NA	TRBJ1-2	CASKGRGPLNYGYTF	TGTGCCAGCAAGGGCAGGGGACCCCTAAACTATGGCTACACCTTC
NA	TRBV3-1/TRBV3-2	NA	TRBJ1-4	CASSQGSWSTNEKLFF	TGTGCCAGCAGCCAGGGGAGCTGGTCCACTAATGAAAAACTGTTTTTT
TRBD1	TRBV19	few	TRBJ2-2	CASSKTGGAPGELFF	TGTGCCAGTAGTAAGACAGGGGGCGCTCCCGGGGAGCTGTTTTTT
NA	TRBV27	NA	TRBJ1-3	CASSLGGTGNTIYF	TGTGCCAGCAGTTTAGGGGGGACTGGAAACACCATATATTTT